The 26 T cell receptor beta chains given below trace back to one sample, sequenced in a study of immune evolution from preneoplasia to lung adenocarcinoma. The method was immunoSEQ multiplex PCR; TCRdb's version includes in-frame clones alone and lacks a portion of them. The sample has about 6,300 clones, 80% to 85% seen once; the top ten hold 2.5% to 3%. Source material: FFPE lung adenocarcinoma in situ tissue. Receptor source: an older donor with lung adenocarcinoma.

This clone was seen a few times. The gene calls are TRBV5-1 and TRBJ2-7; 12 nucleotides agree with TRBD1. The V gene end was trimmed by 4 bases and the J gene end by 5 bases; junction bases not matched to a gene: 10. Germline CDR1 SGHRS, CDR2 YFSETQ. This CDR3 is 16 amino acids long. This CDR3 reads CASSQDGTGGFNEQYF. The CDR3 bases are TGCGCCAGCAGCCAGGACGGGACAGGGGGCTTCAACGAGCAGTACTTC.

This chain connects TRBV10-2 to TRBJ2-2, with 11 bases fitting TRBD2. Germline-derived CDR1 and CDR2 are WSHSY and SAAADI. The CDR3 sequence is 16 residues long. V was pared by 6 bases and J by 1 base, with 4 bases of the junction left unmatched. CDR3 sequence: CASREGLAENTGELFF. The DNA of the CDR3 is TGCGCCAGCAGAGAGGGACTAGCGGAGAACACCGGGGAGCTGTTTTTT.

The CDR3 DNA follows: TGTGCCAGCTCACCAGGCAGGGCCGCGGAGACCCAGTACTTC. Residues: CASSPGRAAETQYF. J is TRBJ2-5 and V is TRBV18; the D gene is possibly TRBD1 (5 bases). Trimming removed 2 bases from V and 5 bases from J, with 12 bases in between. The CDR3 totals 14 residues. Germline assignment: CDR1 KGHSH and CDR2 LQKENI.

The rearrangement uses TRBV7-2 and TRBJ1-1, with D unresolved. The CDR3 is made up of 14 amino acids. With 5 bases removed from V and 5 bases from J, the gap between germline ends came to 15 bases. Germline CDR1 reads SGHTA; CDR2 reads FQGNSA. The CDR3 bases are TGTGCCAGCAGCCCAACGCCCCGGATTACTGAAGCTTTCTTT. Its translation: CASSPTPRITEAFF.

This sequence joins TRBV12-5 and TRBJ2-1; 13 nucleotides agree with TRBD2. Trimming removed 4 bases from V and 7 bases from J; junction bases left unmatched: 4. From germline, CDR1 is LGHNT and CDR2 FRNRAP. CDR3 length equals 15 residues. The CDR3 DNA is TGTGCTAGTGGTTGGGGACTAGCGGGACTAAATGAGCAGTTCTTC. This encodes CASGWGLAGLNEQFF.

The chain carries TRBV6-5 and TRBJ2-7, with TRBD1 matching 7 bases. V gave up 0 bases and J gave up 3 bases; unmatched junction bases: 5. The CDR3 consists of 15 residues. Germline CDR1 is MNHEY and CDR2 is SVGAGI. The CDR3 coding sequence is TGTGCCAGCAGTTACTCGCCAGGGACAGACTACGAGCAGTACTTC. Translated: CASSYSPGTDYEQYF.

The rearrangement uses TRBV7-2 and TRBJ2-3, with 8 bases identical to TRBD2. Germline CDR1 SGHTA, CDR2 FQGNSA. With V trimmed by 0 bases and J by 3 bases, 8 bases remained unmatched. The CDR3 runs to 17 residues. CDR3 in amino acids: CASSLAASGRPTDTQYF. DNA for the CDR3: TGTGCCAGCAGCTTAGCGGCCAGCGGGAGACCTACAGATACGCAGTATTTT.

V usage is TRBV6-5 and J usage is TRBJ2-1, with TRBD2 matching 10 bases. In germline, CDR1 is MNHEY, CDR2 SVGAGI. The CDR3 spans 16 residues. J lost 3 bases, V lost 4 bases, and 6 bases had no gene match. The CDR3 sequence is CASSSTLAGGYNEQFF. The CDR3 DNA reads TGTGCCAGCAGTTCTACCTTAGCGGGGGGCTACAATGAGCAGTTCTTC.

The chain uses TRBV10-3 and TRBJ2-7; perhaps TRBD2 as D (7 bases). There are 15 residues in the CDR3. CDR1 is ENHRY and CDR2 is SYGVKD in the germline V gene. Trimming took 6 bases from V and 5 from J, leaving 20 bases between them. CDR3 in amino acids: CAIRGAGATVHEQYF. CDR3 nucleotides: TGTGCCATCAGGGGCGCGGGGGCAACAGTCCACGAGCAGTACTTC.

V gene TRBV9 combines with J gene TRBJ1-4; 8 nucleotides match TRBD1. The junction had 9 bases not matched to a gene; V was cut back by 0 bases and J by 8 bases. Per the germline V gene, CDR1 is SGDLS and CDR2 is YYNGEE. The CDR3 runs 16 residues. CDR3 DNA sequence: TGTGCCAGCAGCGTAGCGGGACAGGCCTCCGCCGAAAAACTGTTTTTT. It encodes CASSVAGQASAEKLFF.

The chain employs TRBV6-1 and TRBJ2-7; 8 nucleotides align to TRBD1. V lost 4 bases and J lost 6; bases outside the gene matches: 11. Germline V gene data show CDR1 as MNHNS and CDR2 as SASEGT. There are 15 residues in the CDR3. Here the CDR3 reads CASSVQGAGVGEQYF. CDR3 DNA: TGTGCCAGCAGTGTCCAGGGGGCAGGGGTTGGCGAGCAGTACTTC.

The V call is TRBV6-1, the J call TRBJ2-3, with a possible D match to TRBD2 (8 bases). Germline lookup yields CDR1 MNHNS and CDR2 SASEGT. With 8 bases removed from V and 4 bases from J, the gap between germline ends came to 16 bases. CDR3 length: 14 amino acids. The CDR3 spells CASGGGGRSDTQYF. DNA of the CDR3: TGTGCCAGCGGAGGGGGCGGGAGGTCAGATACGCAGTATTTT.

Of note for this clone: At one boundary the junction diverges from the germline segment, which might be a read error. V usage is TRBV19 and J usage is TRBJ1-1; 7 bases fit TRBD1. CDR3 length: 14 amino acids. Germline V gives CDR1 LNHDA, CDR2 SQIVND (reference sequence). The chain's CDR3 is CASRETGMNTETFF. The CDR3 DNA reads TGTGCCAGTAGGGAGACAGGGATGAACACTGAAACTTTCTTT.

The V gene is TRBV2, the J gene TRBJ2-4; no definite D call. The germline V and J ends were trimmed by 6 bases and 0 bases, with 18 bases remaining between them. Germline CDR1 is SNHLY and CDR2 is FYNNEI. The CDR3 totals 17 residues. The CDR3 sequence: CASRTARARLAKNIQYF. CDR3 DNA: TGTGCCAGCAGGACGGCGCGAGCCCGCTTAGCCAAAAACATTCAGTACTTC.

This chain links TRBV6-5 with TRBJ1-1; D is uncertain. In germline, CDR1 is MNHEY, CDR2 SVGAGI. V gave up 10 bases and J gave up 3 bases, with 18 bases separating them. There are 14 residues in the CDR3. DNA of the CDR3: TGTGCCACCACGGCGCCGGGTCCCCACACTGAAGCTTTCTTT. Translated, it gives CATTAPGPHTEAFF.

This clone is labeled large. J is TRBJ2-7 and V is TRBV30; TRBD1 matches at 7 bases. Germline CDR1 GTSNPN, CDR2 SVGIG (reference sequence). CDR3 size: 12 residues. CDR3 nucleotide sequence: TGTGCGGTCGGAAGGGGGCCCTACGAGCAGTACTTC. Amino acids: CAVGRGPYEQYF.

This clone occurred once. The chain recombines TRBV5-1 with TRBJ2-1; the D gene is possibly TRBD2 (5 bases). V dropped 2 bases and J dropped 7 bases, with 10 bases sitting between them. This CDR3 is built from 13 residues. Germline values: CDR1 SGHRS, CDR2 YFSETQ. CDR3 sequence reads: CASSFRGFNEQFF. CDR3 coding DNA: TGCGCCAGCAGCTTCCGGGGATTTAATGAGCAGTTCTTC.

The chain has TRBV6-6 and TRBJ1-5, with D possibly matching TRBD1 (5 bases). CDR3 length equals 16 residues. V was cut by 10 bases and J by 3 bases, with 22 bases left in between. The V gene's germline CDR1 is MNHNY and CDR2 SVGAGI (reference sequence). The DNA for the CDR3 is TGTGCCACCGGGGGACTTGACAGCTTAATCAATCAGCCCCAGCATTTT. Amino acids: CATGGLDSLINQPQHF.

The genes are TRBV6-1 and TRBJ1-2; tentative D call: TRBD1 (5 bases). Per germline, CDR1 MNHNS and CDR2 SASEGT. Trimming removed 2 bases from V and 5 bases from J, with 12 bases in between. The CDR3 runs to 14 residues. Here the CDR3 reads CASSEKWDQYGYTF. In DNA, the CDR3 is TGTGCCAGCAGTGAAAAGTGGGACCAATATGGCTACACCTTC.

CDR3 sequence: CASSRDRSSYEQYF. The DNA for the CDR3 is TGTGCCAGCAGCCGAGACAGGAGCTCCTACGAGCAGTACTTC. This chain uses TRBV6-1 with TRBJ2-7; a weak D match, TRBD1 (6 bases). CDR3 length: 14 residues. Germline V CDR1 and CDR2: MNHNS, SASEGT. V was trimmed by 6 bases and J by 0 bases, leaving 12 bases between them.

The V gene is TRBV7-2, the J gene TRBJ1-3; D remains unclear. The CDR3 totals 17 residues. V was clipped by 5 bases and J by 4 bases, with 21 bases between them. The germline gives CDR1 SGHTA, CDR2 FQGNSA. The CDR3 bases are TGTGCCAGCAGCCTAACGGCGGTGGGCATTTACGGAAACACCATATATTTT. Encoded protein: CASSLTAVGIYGNTIYF.

As DNA, the CDR3 is TGTGCCAGCAGTTATAGCTCGCGTTATGAAGCTTTCTTT. Residues: CASSYSSRYEAFF. The chain carries TRBV6-5 and TRBJ1-1; no firm D call. Trimming shortened V by 3 bases and J by 7 bases, and 12 bases separated the two germline ends. Germline CDR1 and CDR2: MNHEY and SVGAGI. The CDR3 loop spans 13 amino acids.

This clone appeared once. V usage is TRBV5-6 and J usage is TRBJ1-1; a weak D match, TRBD1 (5 bases). This CDR3 has 14 residues. CDR1 is SGHDT, CDR2 YYEEEE, per germline. Trimming shortened V by 0 bases and J by 7 bases, and 13 bases separated the two germline ends. CDR3 sequence: CASSLAGGWSEAFF. The CDR3 DNA reads as TGTGCCAGCAGCTTGGCGGGGGGGTGGAGTGAAGCTTTCTTT.

V gene TRBV11-3 combines with J gene TRBJ1-1, with D unclear. This CDR3 is built from 13 residues. The germline V gene has CDR1 SGHNT and CDR2 YENEEA. Trimming shortened V by 3 bases and J by 1 base, and 6 bases separated the two germline ends. The CDR3 DNA reads TGTGCCAGCAGCTTGGGAGGGAACACTGAAGCTTTCTTT. This sequence encodes CASSLGGNTEAFF.

The rearrangement joins TRBV9 to TRBJ1-2; possible D gene TRBD1, 6 bases. With 3 bases removed from V and 5 bases from J, the gap between germline ends came to 17 bases. This CDR3 comprises 15 residues. The germline gives CDR1 SGDLS, CDR2 YYNGEE. CDR3 in DNA: TGTGCCAGCAGCGCCGCGACAGGTGCGGGTTATGGCTACACCTTC. Protein: CASSAATGAGYGYTF.

The genes are TRBV18 and TRBJ1-5; a possible D gene is TRBD1 (6 bases). Germline V gene data show CDR1 as KGHSH and CDR2 as LQKENI. This CDR3 comprises 14 residues. Deletions cut 8 bases from V and 3 bases from J, with 14 bases between. CDR3 sequence (DNA): TGTGCCAGCACCTCTGACAGGATCAATCAGCCCCAGCATTTT. The encoded protein is CASTSDRINQPQHF. Complete variable domain (other parts from reference TRBV18 and TRBJ1-5): NAGVMQNPRHLVRRRGQEARLRCSPMKGHSHVYWYRQLPEEGLKFMVYLQKENIIDESGMPKERFSAEFPKEGPSILRIQQVVRGDSAAYFCASTSDRINQPQHFGDGTRLSIL.